Below are 29 T cell receptor beta chains sequenced from a single sample in a study of early stage breast cancer tumors. Some clones are missing from TCRdb's copy, which holds only in-frame ones; the method was immunoSEQ multiplex PCR. In the table there are 1,900 or so clones, approximately 70% of which are singletons. Sequenced input: normal breast tissue next to the tumor. These receptors came from a person aged 40-50 years with breast cancer.

This clone qualifies as large. The chain employs TRBV29-1 and TRBJ2-5, with a tentative D call TRBD1 (5 bases). V lost 8 bases, J lost 1 base, and 11 bases lay in between. Germline V gene lookup returns CDR1 SQVTM and CDR2 ANQGSEA. This CDR3 is 12 amino acids long. CDR3 DNA: TGCAGCTTTACAGGATTCCAAGAGACCCAGTACTTC. This translates into CSFTGFQETQYF. The full variable domain, with the rest looked up from reference TRBV29-1 and TRBJ2-5, is SAVISQKPSRDICQRGTSLTIQCQVDSQVTMMFWYRQQPGQSLTLIATANQGSEATYESGFVIDKFPISRPNLTFSTLTVSNMSPEDSSIYLCSFTGFQETQYFGPGTRLLVL.

The V call is TRBV19, the J call TRBJ2-7; D gene unclear. The CDR3 runs to 14 residues. The germline CDR1 and CDR2 sequences are LNHDA and SQIVND (reference sequence). The V gene lost 1 base and the J gene lost 1 base, with 8 bases spanning the gap. The CDR3: CASSIGLDSYEQYF. The CDR3 bases are TGTGCCAGTAGTATAGGGCTAGATTCCTACGAGCAGTACTTC.

J is TRBJ1-2 and V is TRBV7-9; the D is unclear. The CDR3 is 12 amino acids. Germline V gene sequence: CDR1 SEHNR, CDR2 FQNEAQ (reference sequence). V lost 0 bases and J lost 4, with 3 bases in between. CDR3 sequence: CASSLAGYGYTF. The CDR3 nucleotides read TGTGCCAGCAGCTTAGCAGGCTATGGCTACACCTTC.

This clone was found a few times. V gene TRBV10-3 combines with J gene TRBJ1-1; 9 bases are a match to TRBD1. This CDR3 spans 17 amino acids. Trimming removed 1 base from V and 4 bases from J; junction bases left unmatched: 10. The germline CDR1 and CDR2 sequences are ENHRY and SYGVKD. In nucleotides, the CDR3 is TGTGCCATCAGTGAGTTTACTACAGGGGGCAGGAGCACTGAAGCTTTCTTT. It translates to CAISEFTTGGRSTEAFF.

V and J are TRBV7-7 and TRBJ2-5, with TRBD1 identical over 10 bases. The CDR3 runs 13 residues. After removal of 8 bases from V and 5 bases from J, the junction contained 5 bases not matched to a gene. Germline CDR1 reads SSHAT; CDR2 reads FNYEAQ (reference sequence). In DNA form, the CDR3 reads TGTGCCAGCGGTGACAGGGGGCTGGAGACCCAGTACTTC. Encoded protein: CASGDRGLETQYF.

Comments on this clone: The junction does not match germline at one end; this may be a read error. This chain connects TRBV29-1 to TRBJ2-2; 15 bases are a match to TRBD2. Germline V gene sequence: CDR1 SQVTM, CDR2 ANQGSEA. The CDR3 totals 20 residues. The CDR3 loop is CSVELRETGTSGRPNRGAVF. The CDR3, as DNA: TGCAGCGTTGAGTTAAGAGAAACTGGGACTAGCGGGAGGCCGAACCGGGGAGCTGTTTTT.

This clone turned up a few times. This chain joins TRBV6-5 and TRBJ1-5, with D perhaps matching TRBD1 (5 bases). The CDR3 has 15 amino acids. Germline-derived CDR1 and CDR2 are MNHEY and SVGAGI. The V end was cut by 0 bases, the J end by 2 bases, with 8 bases between. CDR3 sequence: CASSYSGPGNQPQHF. In DNA form, the CDR3 reads TGTGCCAGCAGTTACTCGGGACCCGGCAATCAGCCCCAGCATTTT.

The chain uses TRBV19 and TRBJ2-7, with 7 bases fitting TRBD2. The trim removed 8 bases at V and 0 bases at J, leaving 4 bases unmatched. The germline V gene encodes CDR1 LNHDA and CDR2 SQIVND (reference sequence). This CDR3 has 13 amino acids. CDR3 nucleotide sequence: TGTGCCAGTGGGCTAGCGGACTCCTACGAGCAGTACTTC. Its protein is CASGLADSYEQYF. Full variable domain (rest looked up from reference TRBV19 and TRBJ2-7): DGGITQSPKYLFRKEGQNVTLSCEQNLNHDAMYWYRQDPGQGLRLIYYSQIVNDFQKGDIAEGYSVSREKKESFPLTVTSAQKNPTAFYLCASGLADSYEQYFGPGTRLTVT.

The chain employs TRBV21-1 and TRBJ2-7; the table's D call TRBD2 went unverified against the DNA. TRBV21-1 is classified as a pseudogene. The CDR3 has 12 amino acids. This CDR3 is CASSRVPFEQYF. Written as DNA, the CDR3 is TGTGCCAGCAGCAGAGTCCCATTCGAGCAGTACTTC.

The gene calls are TRBV5-1 and TRBJ2-1; maybe TRBD2 (6 bases). The germline gives CDR1 SGHRS, CDR2 YFSETQ. V was trimmed by 3 bases and J by 6 bases, leaving 10 bases between them. The CDR3 spans 13 residues. This CDR3 reads CASSWRDFNEQFF. CDR3 DNA sequence: TGCGCCAGCAGCTGGCGGGACTTCAATGAGCAGTTCTTC.

A single count supports this clone. This chain uses TRBV7-2 with TRBJ2-1; no clear D gene. The length of the CDR3 is 15 residues. Trimming pared 6 bases from V and 0 bases from J, leaving 12 bases between. Germline V gene sequence: CDR1 SGHTA, CDR2 FQGNSA. DNA of the CDR3: TGTGCCAGCAGTTTACGGAAGAGCTCCTACAATGAGCAGTTCTTC. This translates into CASSLRKSSYNEQFF.

The rearrangement links TRBV5-5 to TRBJ2-5, with a tentative D call TRBD2 (6 bases). Germline assignment: CDR1 SGHKS and CDR2 YYEKEE (reference sequence). Trimming took 4 bases from V and 4 from J, leaving 14 bases between them. The CDR3 contains 14 residues. CDR3 amino acids: CASSRGLGTETQYF. CDR3 nucleotide sequence: TGTGCCAGCAGCCGGGGGTTGGGGACAGAGACCCAGTACTTC.

V usage is TRBV6-5 and J usage is TRBJ2-2, with 7 positions matching TRBD2. Germline-derived CDR1 and CDR2 are MNHEY and SVGAGI. The CDR3 runs 15 residues. V gave up 6 bases and J gave up 2 bases; unmatched junction bases: 6. CDR3 loop: CASRDSGFNTGELFF. The CDR3 DNA follows: TGTGCCAGCAGGGATAGCGGGTTCAACACCGGGGAGCTGTTTTTT.

This clone turned up a few times. The chain joins TRBV5-1 to TRBJ1-3; D gene ambiguous. Germline-derived CDR1 and CDR2 are SGHRS and YFSETQ. This CDR3 has 16 amino acids. With 0 bases removed from V and 1 base from J, the gap between germline ends came to 11 bases. In nucleotides, the CDR3 is TGCGCCAGCAGCTTGGCCGGCCTGAGTTCTGGAAACACCATATATTTT. This gives the protein CASSLAGLSSGNTIYF.

This chain links TRBV5-1 with TRBJ2-1; D remains ambiguous. Germline V lookup: CDR1 SGHRS, CDR2 YFSETQ. Trimming pared 0 bases from V and 3 bases from J, leaving 7 bases between. The CDR3 is 14 residues long. CDR3 sequence (DNA): TGCGCCAGCAGCTTGGGGCAGAACTACAATGAGCAGTTCTTC. This gives the protein CASSLGQNYNEQFF.

This chain links TRBV30 with TRBJ1-5; 8 positions match TRBD1. The CDR3 runs to 15 residues. V trimming: 4 bases; J trimming: 0 bases; junction bases outside the gene matches: 5. In germline, CDR1 is GTSNPN, CDR2 SVGIG (reference sequence). This CDR3 is CAWNRGAYSNQPQHF. The CDR3 bases are TGTGCCTGGAACAGGGGGGCCTATAGCAATCAGCCCCAGCATTTT.

The rearrangement uses TRBV30 and TRBJ2-1, with D possibly matching TRBD1 (6 bases). Germline V gives CDR1 GTSNPN, CDR2 SVGIG (reference sequence). This CDR3 region has 12 residues. Between the trimmed V and J ends, which lost 3 bases and 6 bases, there was a span of 9 bases. The CDR3 region is CAWRLGGNEQFF. CDR3 DNA sequence: TGTGCCTGGAGGCTAGGGGGCAATGAGCAGTTCTTC.

The rearrangement joins TRBV7-6 to TRBJ2-3; 11 nucleotides align to TRBD2. Germline CDR1 is SGHVS and CDR2 is FNYEAQ. The CDR3 sequence is 16 residues long. The ends lost 6 bases at V and 2 bases at J; junction bases unmatched: 7. The CDR3 DNA follows: TGTGCCAGCAGGAAGGGACTAGCGGCCTCCACAGATACGCAGTATTTT. Protein: CASRKGLAASTDTQYF.

The chain links TRBV19 to TRBJ2-6, with unresolved D. Trimming took off 1 base at V and 0 bases at J, with 4 bases between the two ends. Germline loops: CDR1 LNHDA, CDR2 SQIVND (reference sequence). CDR3 length: 15 amino acids. CDR3 coding DNA: TGTGCCAGTAGTATAGGCGGCTCTGGGGCCAACGTCCTGACTTTC. Protein: CASSIGGSGANVLTF.

This clone was seen a few times. The J gene is TRBJ2-1, the V gene TRBV5-1; D remains ambiguous. CDR3 size: 16 residues. V lost 4 bases, J lost 0 bases, and 14 bases lay in between. Looked up from germline, CDR1 is SGHRS and CDR2 is YFSETQ. CDR3 nucleotide sequence: TGCGCCAGCAGCATACTCGGCACCAGCTCCTACAATGAGCAGTTCTTC. This encodes CASSILGTSSYNEQFF.

The chain links TRBV5-1 to TRBJ2-7, with 8 bases lining up with TRBD1. Germline V gives CDR1 SGHRS, CDR2 YFSETQ. The CDR3 extends over 14 amino acids. V was clipped by 0 bases and J by 3 bases; unmatched bases: 2. The CDR3 loop reads CASSLVQGDYEQYF. The CDR3 DNA reads TGCGCCAGCAGCTTGGTACAGGGGGACTACGAGCAGTACTTC.

The rearrangement links TRBV11-2 to TRBJ1-4, with TRBD1 identical over 7 bases. J lost 3 bases, V lost 0 bases, and 4 bases had no gene match. The CDR3 consists of 16 residues. Looked up from germline, CDR1 is SGHAT and CDR2 is FQNNGV. As DNA, the CDR3 is TGTGCCAGCAGCTTAGATGGAGGGGGCTCTAATGAAAAACTGTTTTTT. This sequence encodes CASSLDGGGSNEKLFF.

The chain combines TRBV7-2 with TRBJ1-2; TRBD1 is a possible D gene (6 bases). V lost 11 bases, J lost 6 bases, and 10 bases lay in between. CDR1 is SGHTA, CDR2 FQGNSA, per germline. This CDR3 has 10 residues. As DNA, the CDR3 is TGTGCCGGAGGGGGACATGGCTACACCTTC. It specifies CAGGGHGYTF.

The gene calls are TRBV7-3 and TRBJ2-1; 9 nucleotides line up with TRBD2. J lost 6 bases, V lost 5 bases, and 5 bases had no gene match. Germline values: CDR1 SGHTA, CDR2 FQGTGA. The CDR3 loop spans 14 amino acids. CDR3 bases: TGTGCCAGCAGCCCTAGCGGGATCCTCAATGAGCAGTTCTTC. This gives the protein CASSPSGILNEQFF.

The chain uses TRBV6-4 and TRBJ2-1; 13 nucleotides align to TRBD2. With 6 bases clipped from V and 5 bases from J, the junction kept 4 bases outside the gene matches. Germline loops: CDR1 MRHNA, CDR2 SNTAGT. The CDR3 extends over 15 amino acids. The CDR3, as DNA: TGTGCCAGCAGCGCCGGGACTAGCGGGGACAATGAGCAGTTCTTC. It translates to CASSAGTSGDNEQFF.

V is TRBV11-1 and J is TRBJ1-1; 7 bases map to TRBD1. V was clipped by 5 bases and J by 5 bases; unmatched bases: 2. The CDR3 is made up of 12 amino acids. Germline values: CDR1 SGHAT, CDR2 FQDESV (reference sequence). Here the CDR3 DNA reads TGTGCCAGCAGCCGACAGGGAACTGAAGCTTTCTTT. Its translation: CASSRQGTEAFF. The full variable domain, completed using reference TRBV11-1 and TRBJ1-1, is EAEVAQSPRYKITEKSQAVAFWCDPISGHATLYWYRQILGQGPELLVQFQDESVVDDSQLPKDRFSAERLKGVDSTLKIQPAELGDSAMYLCASSRQGTEAFFGQGTRLTVV.

This clone occurred once. The V gene is TRBV4-1, the J gene TRBJ2-3; D may be TRBD1 or TRBD2 (5 bases each). CDR1 is MGHRA, CDR2 YSYEKL, per germline. Trimming stripped 4 bases from V and 2 bases from J, with 16 bases between. The CDR3 has 16 residues. The CDR3 nucleotides are TGCGCCAGCAGCCGAACTACCCCGGGGCCCACAGATACGCAGTATTTT. It specifies CASSRTTPGPTDTQYF.

This clone was found a few times. CDR3 in DNA: TGTGCCAGCAGGATTCAAAGGCGGACGAGCGGGAAGGTCCATGAGCAGTTCTTC. Protein sequence: CASRIQRRTSGKVHEQFF. J is TRBJ2-1 and V is TRBV21-1; no DNA check was done on the table's D call, TRBD2. TRBV21-1 is a recognized pseudogene. The CDR3 is made up of 18 amino acids.

In its sample, this clone was seen a few times. The chain links TRBV7-2 to TRBJ1-2, with D possibly matching TRBD1 (5 bases). Germline CDR1 reads SGHTA; CDR2 reads FQGNSA. The ends were cut back, 5 bases at V and 6 bases at J, with 13 bases in the middle. This CDR3 is built from 13 residues. CDR3 bases: TGTGCCAGCAGCCAAAACCCCAGGGATGGCTACACCTTC. Translation gives CASSQNPRDGYTF.